One sample yielded the 23 T cell receptor beta chains listed below, sequenced in a study of blood T cells in healthy people across ages (dated by TCRdb to about 2015). Library creation used 5' RACE. TCRdb shows the sequencer as Illumina HiSeq 2500. A second PCR of about 6 to 12 cycles was run with a J-beta primer mix and a sample-barcoded 5' primer. TCRdb took the public reads, trimmed them with fastp at Q25, ran MiXCR for clone calling and kept in-frame beta chains. Rows with one shared CDR3 protein collapse into an entry with the most common genes and DNA. Recorded for this sample are around 1,500,000 distinct CDR3 sequences; roughly 45% of them occurred a single time. 7.9% of the sample is taken by the ten largest. Source material: blood. All receptors derive from a young woman in good health.

This clonotype came up a few times. The V and J genes are TRBV20-1 and TRBJ2-3; maybe TRBD2 (6 bases). The CDR3 consists of 14 residues. The ends were cut back, 7 bases at V and 0 bases at J, with 14 bases in the middle. Germline loops: CDR1 DFQATT, CDR2 SNEGSKA (reference sequence). The CDR3 coding sequence is TGCAGTGGGCGGGGCGGGGATAGCACAGATACGCAGTATTTT. The encoded protein is CSGRGGDSTDTQYF.

This chain connects TRBV6-5 to TRBJ1-2, with D possibly being TRBD1 (6 bases). The CDR3 sequence is 14 residues long. Germline values: CDR1 MNHEY, CDR2 SVGAGI. The V and J ends lost 4 bases and 8 bases respectively, with 17 bases between them. The CDR3 is CASSSYRDSYGYTF. CDR3 DNA sequence: TGTGCCAGCAGTTCCTACAGGGATTCTTACGGCTACACCTTC.

The chain carries TRBV20-1 and TRBJ2-5, with a possible D match to TRBD1 (6 bases). The germline V gene has CDR1 DFQATT and CDR2 SNEGSKA (reference sequence). This CDR3 contains 18 residues. V gave up 2 bases and J gave up 1 base, with 23 bases separating them. The CDR3 DNA sequence: TGCAGTGCTAGAACTAAGGGGGACCTAAACAGTGGCCAAGAGACCCAGTACTTC. It is translated as CSARTKGDLNSGQETQYF.

The chain is built from TRBV20-1 and TRBJ2-5, with D perhaps given as TRBD1 or TRBD2 (6 bases each). The germline gives CDR1 DFQATT, CDR2 SNEGSKA (reference sequence). The CDR3 spans 14 residues. The V gene lost 2 bases and the J gene lost 1 base, with 11 bases spanning the gap. The chain's CDR3 is CSARSGALQETQYF. In DNA, the CDR3 is TGCAGTGCTAGATCGGGGGCCCTCCAAGAGACCCAGTACTTC.

This clonotype showed up many times. The chain joins TRBV30 to TRBJ1-2, with D possibly matching TRBD1 (5 bases). Germline lookup yields CDR1 GTSNPN and CDR2 SVGIG (reference sequence). The ends were cut back, 3 bases at V and 2 bases at J, with 7 bases in the middle. CDR3 length equals 12 residues. CDR3 sequence reads: CAWREGNYGYTF. For the CDR3, the DNA is TGTGCCTGGAGGGAGGGGAACTATGGCTACACCTTC. The full variable domain, in which reference TRBV30 and TRBJ1-2 provide the parts outside the CDR3, is SQTIHQWPATLVQPVGSPLSLECTVEGTSNPNLYWYRQAAGRGLQLLFYSVGIGQISSEVPQNLSASRPQDRQFILSSKKLLLSDSGFYLCAWREGNYGYTFGSGTRLTVV.

V usage is TRBV20-1 and J usage is TRBJ1-2, with D possibly TRBD1 on 5 matching bases. The CDR3 runs 8 residues. CDR1 is DFQATT and CDR2 is SNEGSKA in the germline V gene (reference sequence). CDR3 residues: CSHEGNTF. DNA of the CDR3: TGCAGCCATGAGGGGAACACCTTC.

The chain combines TRBV13 with TRBJ1-6; 10 bases are shared with TRBD1. Per the germline V gene, CDR1 is PRHDT and CDR2 is FYEKMQ (reference sequence). V gave up 0 bases and J gave up 9 bases; unmatched junction bases: 8. There are 17 residues in the CDR3. The CDR3 region has the DNA TGTGCCAGCAGCTTAGGCCAGGGACAGGGGATCGGTTCACCCCTCCACTTT. Amino acid sequence: CASSLGQGQGIGSPLHF.

This clonotype was picked up a small number of times. This chain joins TRBV14 and TRBJ1-1; the D gene is possibly TRBD1 (5 bases). The CDR3 is 16 amino acids. Germline lookup yields CDR1 SGHDN and CDR2 FVKESK. The V end was cut by 3 bases, the J end by 5 bases, with 19 bases between. The chain's CDR3 is CASSHTSSPQGTEAFF. As DNA, the CDR3 is TGTGCCAGCAGCCATACCTCATCCCCTCAGGGAACTGAAGCTTTCTTT. Based on the CDR3 plus reference TRBV14 and TRBJ1-1, the full variable domain is EAGVTQFPSHSVIEKGQTVTLRCDPISGHDNLYWYRRVMGKEIKFLLHFVKESKQDESGMPNNRFLAERTGGTYSTLKVQPAELEDSGVYFCASSHTSSPQGTEAFFGQGTRLTVV.

The V call is TRBV4-1, the J call TRBJ2-7, with D possibly matching TRBD2 (6 bases). The germline gives CDR1 MGHRA, CDR2 YSYEKL. The CDR3 is 14 amino acids. V gave up 0 bases and J gave up 2 bases, with 8 bases separating them. CDR3 region: CASSQDGGPYEQYF. The CDR3 coding sequence is TGCGCCAGCAGCCAAGACGGAGGGCCCTACGAGCAGTACTTC.

The chain couples TRBV3-1 to TRBJ2-7; D ambiguous. Germline V lookup: CDR1 LGHDT, CDR2 YNNKEL (reference sequence). The CDR3 has 15 residues. V was clipped by 4 bases and J by 6 bases, with 19 bases between them. CDR3 sequence reads: CASSRDGSILAEQYF. For the CDR3, the DNA is TGTGCCAGCAGCCGAGATGGAAGTATACTGGCCGAGCAGTACTTC.

On this clonotype itself: A much larger clonotype is one base distant, so this may be a read error. J is TRBJ1-1 and V is TRBV3-1; 9 bases are a match to TRBD1. The CDR3 is made up of 14 amino acids. CDR1 and CDR2 from the germline V gene are LGHDT and YNNKEL (reference sequence). V gave up 2 bases and J gave up 6 bases; unmatched junction bases: 4. DNA for the CDR3: TGTGCCAGCAGCCAACTTACAGGGGGCGCTGAAGCTTTCTTT. Translating gives CASSQLTGGAEAFF.

This clonotype has just a few counts. V and J are TRBV2 and TRBJ1-2; 7 nucleotides line up with TRBD1. The CDR3 consists of 15 residues. The V gene end was trimmed by 5 bases and the J gene end by 3 bases; junction bases not matched to a gene: 9. Looked up from germline, CDR1 is SNHLY and CDR2 is FYNNEI. As DNA, the CDR3 is TGTGCCAGCAGTCTTGGGACAGCCTCTTACTATGGCTACACCTTC. Translated, it gives CASSLGTASYYGYTF. Drawing the rest from reference TRBV2 and TRBJ1-2, the complete variable domain is EPEVTQTPSHQVTQMGQEVILRCVPISNHLYFYWYRQILGQKVEFLVSFYNNEISEKSEIFDDQFSVERPDGSNFTLKIRSTKLEDSAMYFCASSLGTASYYGYTFGSGTRLTVV.

The chain uses TRBV10-3 and TRBJ1-2, with D perhaps matching TRBD1 (6 bases). The germline V gene encodes CDR1 ENHRY and CDR2 SYGVKD. This CDR3 is 15 amino acids long. V shed 3 bases and J shed 0 bases, with 11 bases lying between them. CDR3 nucleotides: TGTGCCATCAGTGACGGCAGGGGTGCTAACTATGGCTACACCTTC. It yields the protein CAISDGRGANYGYTF.

The rearrangement links TRBV29-1 to TRBJ2-4; no clear D gene. TRBJ2-7 matches the DNA end more closely, so the J call is doubtful. The germline V gene encodes CDR1 SQVTM and CDR2 ANQGSEA. The CDR3 has 14 amino acids. The CDR3 bases are TGCAGCGTGACCTGGGGTCAGATCGTTTACGAGCAGTACTTC. This sequence encodes CSVTWGQIVYEQYF.

V gene TRBV27 combines with J gene TRBJ1-2; 7 bases fit TRBD1. The CDR3 runs 13 residues. Germline values: CDR1 MNHEY, CDR2 SMNVEV (reference sequence). Trimming at V came to 3 bases and at J to 8 bases, leaving 6 bases not matched to a gene. For the CDR3, the DNA is TGTGCCAGCAGTTTCGAGGGGGCGTCCGGCTACACCTTC. This gives the protein CASSFEGASGYTF.

This chain links TRBV7-6 with TRBJ2-3; 11 nucleotides line up with TRBD2. This CDR3 has 15 amino acids. CDR1 and CDR2 from the germline V gene are SGHVS and FNYEAQ. Trimming took 4 bases from V and 6 from J; bases not matched to a gene: 6. The DNA for the CDR3 is TGTGCCAGCAGCTCCTATAGCGGGGGGGTGGATACGCAGTATTTT. It is translated as CASSSYSGGVDTQYF.

The chain links TRBV11-2 to TRBJ2-1; TRBD2 matches at 16 bases. The CDR3 totals 17 residues. Germline CDR1 reads SGHAT; CDR2 reads FQNNGV. The V segment lost 3 bases and the J segment 6 bases; nucleotides outside the gene matches: 5. The CDR3 DNA reads TGTGCCAGCAGCTTGGGGACTAGCGGGAGGGTGTTCAATGAGCAGTTCTTC. This gives the protein CASSLGTSGRVFNEQFF.

This clonotype was seen more than once but under ten times. The chain couples TRBV12-3 or TRBV12-4 to TRBJ2-1, with a tentative D call TRBD2 (6 bases). The CDR3 spans 12 residues. This chain's CDR3 is CAVGGEGNEQFF. The CDR3 DNA follows: TGTGCGGTGGGGGGAGAGGGTAATGAGCAGTTCTTC.

This clonotype was detected only a few times. The chain has TRBV9 and TRBJ2-1, with unresolved D. The V gene's germline CDR1 is SGDLS and CDR2 YYNGEE. With 4 bases removed from V and 2 bases from J, the gap between germline ends came to 13 bases. The CDR3 loop spans 15 amino acids. The CDR3 nucleotides read TGTGCCAGCAGCCCGGACGAAGGCGCCTACAATGAGCAGTTCTTC. This translates into CASSPDEGAYNEQFF.

The rearrangement links TRBV12-3 or TRBV12-4 to TRBJ2-5, with D unresolved. The CDR3 has 14 residues. The V end was cut by 3 bases, the J end by 3 bases, with 11 bases between. The CDR3 is CASSLLRQEETQYF. CDR3 in DNA: TGTGCCAGCAGTTTGCTTAGGCAGGAAGAGACCCAGTACTTC.

V is TRBV6-6 and J is TRBJ2-7; a weak D match, TRBD2 (6 bases). CDR3 size: 13 residues. The V end lost 5 bases, the J end lost 9 bases, and 17 bases lay between the germline ends. Per the germline V gene, CDR1 is MNHNY and CDR2 is SVGAGI (reference sequence). The CDR3 sequence: CASSDIGTEGQYF. Here the CDR3 DNA reads TGTGCCAGCAGTGACATCGGGACTGAAGGGCAGTACTTC.

The chain employs TRBV20-1 and TRBJ2-3; possibly TRBD1 or TRBD2 for D (7 bases each). Trimming removed 3 bases from V and 6 bases from J, with 13 bases in between. CDR1 DFQATT and CDR2 SNEGSKA come from the germline V gene (reference sequence). This CDR3 comprises 13 residues. The CDR3 DNA follows: TGCAGTGCTAGGACAGGGAGGGAGGATACGCAGTATTTT. It encodes CSARTGREDTQYF.

The chain links TRBV12-3 or TRBV12-4 to TRBJ2-7; no clear D gene. V lost 1 base to trimming and J lost 3 bases, with 16 bases between them. This CDR3 comprises 16 residues. The DNA for the CDR3 is TGTGCCAGCAGTTTAGGAGATCCCACCCTTTTCTACGAGCAGTACTTC. This codes for CASSLGDPTLFYEQYF.